Below, 22 T cell receptor beta chains from the same sample are listed, as sequenced in a study of T-cell memory formation after mild COVID-19. TCRdb used MiXCR to reprocess the 5' RACE reads, holding one entry per CDR3 protein. The data show about 290,000 distinct CDR3 sequences, around 15% seen once. The specimen was PBMCs or a T cell subset sorted from them (not recorded which). The receptors come from a man younger than 35 who had mild COVID-19 (a few samples of this study predate the infection). Cell type and time point are not known.

V gene TRBV7-6 combines with J gene TRBJ1-2; TRBD1 matches at 12 bases. CDR1 and CDR2 from the germline V gene are SGHVS and FNYEAQ. With 1 base clipped from V and 6 bases from J, the junction kept 6 bases outside the gene matches. This CDR3 spans 16 amino acids. The CDR3 DNA reads as TGTGCCAGCAGCTTAGGGGGACAGGGGGCGTTAGATGGCTACACCTTC. It specifies CASSLGGQGALDGYTF.

This clonotype was detected only a few times. This chain uses TRBV25-1 with TRBJ2-1, with 11 bases fitting TRBD2. The CDR3 length is 15 residues. V dropped 5 bases and J dropped 8; count of bases not matched to a gene: 8. The germline V gene has CDR1 MGHDK and CDR2 SYGVNS. CDR3 nucleotides: TGTGCCAGCAGTCAACGGACTAGCGGGCGGGATGAGCAGTTCTTC. Its protein product is CASSQRTSGRDEQFF.

The chain recombines TRBV7-8 with TRBJ1-5; D is unclear. Germline V lookup: CDR1 SGHVS, CDR2 FQNEAQ. The CDR3 sequence is 15 residues long. V shed 2 bases and J shed 1 base, with 9 bases lying between them. CDR3 DNA: TGTGCCAGCAGCTTATTGGACCGCAGCAATCAGCCCCAGCATTTT. Amino acid sequence: CASSLLDRSNQPQHF.

This rearrangement joins TRBV19 to TRBJ2-3, with 8 positions matching TRBD1. The CDR3 has 14 residues. Germline V CDR1 and CDR2: LNHDA, SQIVND (reference sequence). V shed 5 bases, J shed 9 bases, and the junction held 10 bases outside the gene matches. The CDR3 loop reads CASSPTGALWTQYF. CDR3 in DNA: TGTGCCAGTAGTCCGACAGGGGCTCTCTGGACGCAGTATTTT.

The chain couples TRBV4-1 to TRBJ1-6; D gene uncertain. Germline V gene sequence: CDR1 MGHRA, CDR2 YSYEKL. With 1 base removed from V and 8 bases from J, the gap between germline ends came to 6 bases. The CDR3 has 13 amino acids. The CDR3 DNA is TGCGCCAGCAGCCAAGTTATGGATTCACCCCTCCACTTT. Protein product: CASSQVMDSPLHF.

The chain joins TRBV5-4 to TRBJ2-3, with D maybe TRBD2 (5 bases). CDR3 length equals 14 residues. CDR1 and CDR2 from the germline V gene are SGHNT and YYREEE (reference sequence). V shed 4 bases and J shed 5 bases, with 14 bases lying between them. CDR3 bases: TGTGCCAGCAGCGGGGAGTGGGGAAAAGATACGCAGTATTTT. Protein product: CASSGEWGKDTQYF.

The CDR3 sequence is CASSEAGGTLSNQPQHF. The CDR3 DNA reads TGTGCCAGCAGTGAAGCGGGGGGGACCTTGAGCAATCAGCCCCAGCATTTT. This sequence joins TRBV6-1 and TRBJ1-5; TRBD1 might be the D (5 bases). Germline V lookup: CDR1 MNHNS, CDR2 SASEGT. The CDR3 is 17 amino acids. V gave up 0 bases and J gave up 1 base, with 13 bases separating them.

The chain employs TRBV7-9 and TRBJ1-1; D gene ambiguous. The germline V gene encodes CDR1 SEHNR and CDR2 FQNEAQ (reference sequence). V lost 7 bases and J 5 bases, leaving 20 bases between the germline ends. This CDR3 has 15 residues. The CDR3 bases are TGTGCCAGCATCCCGATTGTCGAGGGCGGGACTGAAGCTTTCTTT. It encodes CASIPIVEGGTEAFF.

This clonotype has only a few counts. CDR3 sequence: CASSQAGANVLTF. CDR3 sequence (DNA): TGTGCCAGCAGCCAAGCTGGGGCCAACGTCCTGACTTTC. V usage is TRBV3-1 and J usage is TRBJ2-6; no clear D. CDR1 and CDR2 (germline): LGHDT, YNNKEL (reference sequence). CDR3 length equals 13 residues. V lost 1 base and J 2 bases, leaving 0 bases between the germline ends.

This clonotype was seen many times. CDR3 protein: CASRPTGATHEQYF. The CDR3 DNA reads as TGTGCCAGCAGACCGACAGGGGCGACCCACGAGCAGTACTTC. The chain links TRBV6-6 to TRBJ2-7; 8 positions match TRBD1. J lost 5 bases, V lost 6 bases, and 9 bases had no gene match. Germline V gene data show CDR1 as MNHNY and CDR2 as SVGAGI (reference sequence). This CDR3 comprises 14 residues.

The CDR3 nucleotides are TGTGCCACCAGTGATTTAGGAGCGGAAGGAGAGACCCAGTACTTC. It is translated as CATSDLGAEGETQYF. The V and J genes are TRBV24-1 and TRBJ2-5; D might be TRBD2 (5 bases). CDR1 is KGHDR, CDR2 SFDVKD, per germline. The CDR3 extends over 15 amino acids. Between the trimmed V and J ends, which lost 1 base and 4 bases, there was a span of 12 bases.

This clonotype was recorded a few times. In DNA, the CDR3 is TGTGCCAGCAGCTTAAACGGGAGGTCGGAAGCTTTCTTT. Protein: CASSLNGRSEAFF. The chain has TRBV7-2 and TRBJ1-1; the D is unclear. The V and J ends lost 2 bases and 8 bases respectively, with 12 bases between them. The CDR3 totals 13 residues. Looked up from germline, CDR1 is SGHTA and CDR2 is FQGNSA. Together with reference TRBV7-2 and TRBJ1-1, the CDR3 gives the full variable domain: GAGVSQSPSNKVTEKGKDVELRCDPISGHTALYWYRQSLGQGLEFLIYFQGNSAPDKSGLPSDRFSAERTGGSVSTLTIQRTQQEDSAVYLCASSLNGRSEAFFGQGTRLTVV.

This clonotype was counted ten times or more. The CDR3 sequence is CASSEWTGLNQPQHF. DNA of the CDR3: TGTGCCAGCAGTGAGTGGACAGGGCTCAATCAGCCCCAGCATTTT. The V and J genes are TRBV6-1 and TRBJ1-5, with TRBD1 matching over 8 bases. The CDR3 loop spans 15 amino acids. V lost 3 bases and J lost 3; bases outside the gene matches: 4. Germline V gene data show CDR1 as MNHNS and CDR2 as SASEGT.

In this sample, this clonotype turned up a few times. The CDR3 nucleotides read TGTGCCAGCAGCTTAGCGCCGGGGGGATGGGAGACCCAGTACTTC. Its translation: CASSLAPGGWETQYF. V and J are TRBV7-2 and TRBJ2-5, with 7 positions matching TRBD2. The CDR3 consists of 15 residues. The junction had 6 bases not matched to a gene; V was cut back by 0 bases and J by 5 bases. The germline CDR1 and CDR2 sequences are SGHTA and FQGNSA. The full variable domain, its missing parts supplied by reference TRBV7-2 and TRBJ2-5, is GAGVSQSPSNKVTEKGKDVELRCDPISGHTALYWYRQSLGQGLEFLIYFQGNSAPDKSGLPSDRFSAERTGGSVSTLTIQRTQQEDSAVYLCASSLAPGGWETQYFGPGTRLLVL.

The J gene is TRBJ1-2, the V gene TRBV28; TRBD1 agrees at 8 bases. Trimming removed 2 bases from V and 5 bases from J; junction bases left unmatched: 4. The germline gives CDR1 MDHEN, CDR2 SYDVKM. The CDR3 is 14 amino acids. The chain's CDR3 is CASSLQTGVYGYTF. The CDR3 nucleotides read TGTGCCAGCAGTTTACAGACAGGGGTATATGGCTACACCTTC.

This sequence joins TRBV6-4 and TRBJ2-1; 14 nucleotides align to TRBD2. Germline loops: CDR1 MRHNA, CDR2 SNTAGT. CDR3 size: 15 residues. V was pared by 3 bases and J by 7 bases, with 2 bases of the junction left unmatched. This chain's CDR3 is CASSDGTSGGNEQFF. CDR3 nucleotide sequence: TGTGCCAGCAGTGATGGGACTAGCGGGGGTAATGAGCAGTTCTTC.

A few counts support this clonotype. The chain joins TRBV4-1 to TRBJ1-5; no clear D gene. The CDR3 is 15 amino acids. V was clipped by 0 bases and J by 2 bases, with 8 bases between them. Germline-derived CDR1 and CDR2 are MGHRA and YSYEKL. The CDR3 region has the DNA TGCGCCAGCAGCCAAGAACTCGGGGGCAATCAGCCCCAGCATTTT. Translated, it gives CASSQELGGNQPQHF.

The chain recombines TRBV3-1 with TRBJ2-5, with 7 bases that match TRBD2. V shed 6 bases and J 4 bases; nucleotides not matched to a gene: 11. The CDR3 is 15 amino acids. Germline V CDR1 and CDR2: LGHDT, YNNKEL (reference sequence). The CDR3 DNA reads as TGTGCCAGCAGACCTCGAGCGGGACGGGGAGAGACCCAGTACTTC. It specifies CASRPRAGRGETQYF.

The chain employs TRBV28 and TRBJ2-5; 9 nucleotides align to TRBD1. CDR3 length: 15 residues. From germline, CDR1 is MDHEN and CDR2 SYDVKM. V was clipped by 7 bases and J by 0 bases; unmatched bases: 6. CDR3 coding DNA: TGTGCCAGCACTCCCGGGACAGGGTACCAAGAGACCCAGTACTTC. This sequence encodes CASTPGTGYQETQYF.

This clonotype was seen only a few times. This chain joins TRBV20-1 and TRBJ2-1; 7 bases align to TRBD2. Germline loops: CDR1 DFQATT, CDR2 SNEGSKA (reference sequence). There are 13 residues in the CDR3. Germline trimming cut 6 bases from V and 6 bases from J; bases unmatched to any gene: 8. The CDR3 nucleotides read TGCAGTGCCAGACTAGCAGGGACCAATGAGCAGTTCTTC. Translated, it gives CSARLAGTNEQFF.

This clonotype was detected many times. This chain uses TRBV7-2 with TRBJ2-6, with D hard to call. The CDR3 runs to 16 residues. V was shortened by 6 bases and J by 4 bases, with 16 bases between the two germline ends. Germline CDR1 SGHTA, CDR2 FQGNSA. The CDR3 protein is CASRGYLGNGANVLTF. In nucleotides, the CDR3 is TGTGCCAGCAGAGGGTATCTAGGGAACGGGGCCAACGTCCTGACTTTC.

This clonotype was recorded once. One end of the junction fails to match germline, which may point to a read error. This chain joins TRBV30 and TRBJ2-2, with TRBD2 as a possible D gene (5 bases). The CDR3 contains 11 residues. The germline gives CDR1 GTSNPN, CDR2 SVGIG (reference sequence). The CDR3 DNA is TGTGCCTGGAGAAGCGCCGGGGAGCTGTCTTTT. Protein: CAWRSAGELSF.